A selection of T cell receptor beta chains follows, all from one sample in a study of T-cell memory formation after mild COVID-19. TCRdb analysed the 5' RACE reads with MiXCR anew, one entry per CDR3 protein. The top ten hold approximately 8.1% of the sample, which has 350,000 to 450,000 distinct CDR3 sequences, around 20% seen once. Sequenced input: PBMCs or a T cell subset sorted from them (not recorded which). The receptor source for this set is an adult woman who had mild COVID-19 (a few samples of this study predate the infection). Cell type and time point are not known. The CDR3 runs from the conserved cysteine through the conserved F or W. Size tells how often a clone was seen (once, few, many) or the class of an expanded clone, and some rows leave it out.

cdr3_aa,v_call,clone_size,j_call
CASTSGGNEQFF,TRBV6-2/TRBV6-3,few,TRBJ2-1
CASSPDRDRGYYGYTF,TRBV4-3,-,TRBJ1-2
CASSRDLRQGPYEQYF,TRBV23-1,few,TRBJ2-7
CASSHSQSGRQNEQFF,TRBV7-6,few,TRBJ2-1
CASEIGGATDTQYF,TRBV5-1,-,TRBJ2-3
CASSRDWTGGYTF,TRBV27,-,TRBJ1-2
CASSYQIPGTGARETQYF,TRBV6-5,few,TRBJ2-5
CASSPISAGEYEQYF,TRBV7-2,-,TRBJ2-7
CASSLETEANSPLHF,TRBV4-3,few,TRBJ1-6
CASSMAYSNQPQHF,TRBV19,few,TRBJ1-5
CASRFSGGSTDTQYF,TRBV12-3/TRBV12-4,few,TRBJ2-3
CATRSGLGHEAFF,TRBV15,-,TRBJ1-1
CASSLGQGPDEQYF,TRBV5-1,-,TRBJ2-7
CAGQSLAGVEVYTF,TRBV7-9,-,TRBJ1-2
CAWTPGLAGEAPDTQYF,TRBV30,-,TRBJ2-3
CASSPRARGFGMNTEAFF,TRBV7-9,-,TRBJ1-1
CASSENLPDRSYEQYF,TRBV6-1,few,TRBJ2-7
CASSHSSGMNTEAFF,TRBV7-2,few,TRBJ1-1
CASSSQEFSSYEQYF,TRBV5-4,-,TRBJ2-7
CSATNRRLNYGYTF,TRBV20-1,few,TRBJ1-2
CAWSRAGVGTSSETQYF,TRBV30,few,TRBJ2-5
CASSNLDSAPLGNTIYF,TRBV6-5,few,TRBJ1-3
CATSRDREGADPTDTQYF,TRBV15,-,TRBJ2-3
CSVEPEGSVYGYTF,TRBV29-1,few,TRBJ1-2
CASGQISSYEQYF,TRBV6-5,many,TRBJ2-7
CASSPLFDSNEQFF,TRBV7-2,-,TRBJ2-1
CSVVSRGRYEQYF,TRBV29-1,-,TRBJ2-7
CASSEGWGALTYNEQFF,TRBV25-1,-,TRBJ2-1
CATSRDIRVFSDPAAFF,TRBV15,-,TRBJ1-1
CASSPPDRLSYEQYF,TRBV3-1,few,TRBJ2-7